A single sample gave rise to the 2 T cell receptor beta chains below, sequenced in a study of T-cell reconstitution after alpha-beta-depleted transplantation in children. Molecular barcoding with unique molecular identifiers was used for the TCRbeta library. TCRdb analysed the PCR reads with MiXCR anew, one entry per CDR3 protein. Of about 580,000 distinct CDR3 sequences in the sample, roughly 24% were seen once. Sequences were derived from PBMCs, mostly from graft donor cells, sampled 360 days after TCRalphabeta/CD19-depleted stem cell transplant. These receptors were collected from a boy in the first two years of life who had a stem cell transplant for acute myeloid leukemia, so the T cells may come from the graft donor.

J is TRBJ1-2 and V is TRBV12-3 or TRBV12-4; TRBD1 matches at 7 bases. This CDR3 has 13 residues. The V gene end was trimmed by 2 bases and the J gene end by 7 bases; junction bases not matched to a gene: 4. The CDR3 DNA reads as TGTGCCAGCAGTTTAAATACAGGGGCTGGCTACACCTTC. As protein: CASSLNTGAGYTF.

The sample holds a few counts of this clonotype. The chain joins TRBV10-3 to TRBJ2-7, with 12 bases matching TRBD2. CDR1 ENHRY and CDR2 SYGVKD come from the germline V gene. The CDR3 contains 14 residues. V lost 10 bases to trimming and J lost 3 bases; unmatched junction nucleotides: 7. The CDR3 nucleotides read TGTGCCACCTCTAGCGGGGGGGCCCTCTACGAGCAGTACTTC. Its protein is CATSSGGALYEQYF.